One sample yielded the 21 T cell receptor beta chains listed below, sequenced in a study of OX40 agonist ivuxolimab in advanced cancers. TCRdb keeps only in-frame clones here, not all; method: immunoSEQ multiplex PCR. The data hold tens of thousands of clones, with more than 85% observed a single time. The specimen was CD4+ or CD8+ T cells sorted from blood, collected in a trial of the OX40 agonist ivuxolimab. All receptors come from an adult with an advanced solid tumor such as melanoma, head and neck, liver or kidney cancer.

This clone is a singleton in its sample. This chain links TRBV5-1 with TRBJ2-5; 9 nucleotides align to TRBD2. The germline V gene encodes CDR1 SGHRS and CDR2 YFSETQ. After removal of 3 bases from V and 2 bases from J, the junction contained 8 bases not matched to a gene. CDR3 size: 16 residues. For the CDR3, the DNA is TGCGCCAGCAGCTCGTCCCCGACTAGCGGACAAGAGACCCAGTACTTC. Translated: CASSSSPTSGQETQYF.

The CDR3 DNA sequence: TGTGCCAGCAGCTTGGCAGGGACCCAAGAGACCCAGTACTTC. It specifies CASSLAGTQETQYF. The genes are TRBV5-6 and TRBJ2-5; D could derive from TRBD1 or TRBD2 (5 bases each). The CDR3 has 14 residues. CDR1 SGHDT and CDR2 YYEEEE come from the germline V gene. V dropped 0 bases and J dropped 1 base, with 7 bases sitting between them.

The chain combines TRBV5-1 with TRBJ1-1, with D uncertain. The germline CDR1 and CDR2 sequences are SGHRS and YFSETQ. V shed 1 base and J shed 5 bases, with 6 bases lying between them. The CDR3 extends over 12 amino acids. The CDR3 protein is CASSLQQTEAFF. In DNA, the CDR3 is TGCGCCAGCAGCTTGCAACAGACTGAAGCTTTCTTT.

CDR3 residues: CASSGTTGPPAGNTIYF. The CDR3 DNA reads TGTGCCAGCAGCGGAACAACCGGGCCCCCGGCAGGAAACACCATATATTTT. The chain uses TRBV9 and TRBJ1-3; D is unresolved. Trimming removed 3 bases from V and 4 bases from J, with 20 bases in between. The CDR3 length is 17 residues. The germline CDR1 and CDR2 sequences are SGDLS and YYNGEE.

This clone was seen once. The chain uses TRBV2 and TRBJ2-4; weak D call: TRBD1 (5 bases). The CDR3 has 15 amino acids. Germline V gene lookup returns CDR1 SNHLY and CDR2 FYNNEI. The V and J ends lost 3 bases and 0 bases respectively, with 9 bases between them. CDR3 residues: CASSETELAKNIQYF. DNA for the CDR3: TGTGCCAGCAGTGAGACAGAGCTAGCCAAAAACATTCAGTACTTC.

This chain joins TRBV9 and TRBJ2-7; 8 bases agree with TRBD1. V shed 4 bases and J 7 bases; nucleotides not matched to a gene: 7. Looked up from germline, CDR1 is SGDLS and CDR2 is YYNGEE. CDR3 size: 13 residues. The CDR3 DNA reads TGTGCCAGCAGCCCAGGACAGGGCGAGGAGCAGTACTTC. Protein product: CASSPGQGEEQYF.

The rearrangement uses TRBV9 and TRBJ1-2, with D possibly being TRBD1 (6 bases). Trimming left V 4 bases short and J 8 bases short, with 18 bases between. Germline V gives CDR1 SGDLS, CDR2 YYNGEE. The CDR3 has 14 amino acids. CDR3 region: CASSKNRADSGYTF. For the CDR3, the DNA is TGTGCCAGCAGCAAAAACAGGGCAGATAGCGGCTACACCTTC.

The V and J genes are TRBV6-1 and TRBJ2-3, with D unclear. With 1 base removed from V and 6 bases from J, the gap between germline ends came to 8 bases. The CDR3 spans 13 residues. Germline V lookup: CDR1 MNHNS, CDR2 SASEGT. The CDR3, as DNA: TGTGCCAGCAGTGAAGTGTGGTGGGATACGCAGTATTTT. This encodes CASSEVWWDTQYF.

V and J are TRBV9 and TRBJ1-1, with D tentatively TRBD1 (5 bases). The CDR3 sequence is 13 residues long. Germline assignment: CDR1 SGDLS and CDR2 YYNGEE. V was cut by 1 base and J by 5 bases, with 9 bases left in between. CDR3 sequence reads: CASSVKGNTEAFF. As DNA, the CDR3 is TGTGCCAGCAGCGTAAAGGGGAATACTGAAGCTTTCTTT.

This chain links TRBV6-1 with TRBJ1-2; 12 nucleotides align to TRBD1. V shed 4 bases and J 0 bases; nucleotides not matched to a gene: 3. In germline, CDR1 is MNHNS, CDR2 SASEGT. CDR3 length: 16 residues. The CDR3 DNA is TGTGCCAGCAGTGCCGGGACAGGGGGCTCTAACTATGGCTACACCTTC. This encodes CASSAGTGGSNYGYTF.

The rearrangement joins TRBV6-6 to TRBJ1-6; no firm D call. The ends were cut back, 6 bases at V and 4 bases at J, with 16 bases in the middle. Germline values: CDR1 MNHNY, CDR2 SVGAGI (reference sequence). This CDR3 is built from 16 residues. The chain's CDR3 is CASRGPSAPYNSPLHF. In nucleotides, the CDR3 is TGTGCCAGCAGAGGGCCTTCAGCACCGTATAATTCACCCCTCCACTTT.

The genes are TRBV6-6 and TRBJ2-2; D might be TRBD1 (6 bases). The V end was cut by 6 bases, the J end by 8 bases, with 19 bases between. Germline CDR1 and CDR2: MNHNY and SVGAGI (reference sequence). The CDR3 totals 15 residues. In DNA, the CDR3 is TGTGCCAGCAGCCAAAGTGACAGGCGTTCGGGGGAGCTGTTTTTT. It codes for CASSQSDRRSGELFF.

The rearrangement uses TRBV6-5 and TRBJ2-1; D not certain. Deletions cut 5 bases from V and 0 bases from J, with 11 bases between. CDR1 is MNHEY and CDR2 is SVGAGI in the germline V gene. The CDR3 has 15 residues. The CDR3 DNA sequence: TGTGCCAGCAGTAGACCTCAAAGCTCCTACAATGAGCAGTTCTTC. Its translation: CASSRPQSSYNEQFF.

V and J are TRBV1 and TRBJ2-5; TRBD2 is the table's D call, not checked against the DNA. TRBV1 is marked as a pseudogene. The length of the CDR3 is 16 residues. The chain's CDR3 is CTSSAGTGGPQETQYF. The CDR3 nucleotides read TGCACCAGCAGCGCCGGAACGGGGGGCCCGCAAGAGACCCAGTACTTC.

The gene calls are TRBV11-3 and TRBJ2-2; D possibly uses TRBD1 or TRBD2 (5 bases each). The CDR3 is 13 amino acids. V shed 5 bases and J shed 4 bases, with 8 bases lying between them. The germline gives CDR1 SGHNT, CDR2 YENEEA. The CDR3 sequence: CASSMRGTGELFF. The CDR3 DNA reads as TGTGCCAGCAGCATGAGGGGCACCGGGGAGCTGTTTTTT.

V and J are TRBV6-1 and TRBJ1-2; D is unclear. The CDR3 length is 14 residues. V was pared by 2 bases and J by 5 bases, with 12 bases between. Per germline, CDR1 MNHNS and CDR2 SASEGT. CDR3 loop: CASSEQVRDYGYTF. The CDR3 DNA follows: TGTGCCAGCAGTGAACAGGTCAGAGATTATGGCTACACCTTC.

The CDR3 nucleotides are TGCGCCAGCAGCGAGCAGATTGAGAGCTTAGATACGCAGTATTTT. Protein: CASSEQIESLDTQYF. The chain employs TRBV5-1 and TRBJ2-3; D not resolved. Germline values: CDR1 SGHRS, CDR2 YFSETQ. The CDR3 has 15 residues. V lost 4 bases and J 5 bases, leaving 17 bases between the germline ends. The full variable domain, rest sourced from reference TRBV5-1 and TRBJ2-3, is KAGVTQTPRYLIKTRGQQVTLSCSPISGHRSVSWYQQTPGQGLQFLFEYFSETQRNKGNFPGRFSGRQFSNSRSEMNVSTLELGDSALYLCASSEQIESLDTQYFGPGTRLTVL.

The rearrangement joins TRBV7-8 to TRBJ2-3; 16 bases match TRBD2. CDR3 size: 16 residues. Germline V CDR1 and CDR2: SGHVS, FQNEAQ. V lost 5 bases to trimming and J lost 4 bases; unmatched junction nucleotides: 3. In DNA form, the CDR3 reads TGTGCCAGCAGCGGGGGACTAGCGGGAGGGCCAGATACGCAGTATTTT. It is translated as CASSGGLAGGPDTQYF.

V is TRBV7-3 and J is TRBJ2-3, with D perhaps matching TRBD1 (6 bases). V lost 0 bases to trimming and J lost 3 bases, with 16 bases between them. The CDR3 consists of 17 residues. Germline V gives CDR1 SGHTA, CDR2 FQGTGA. The CDR3 DNA follows: TGTGCCAGCAGCTTAACGGGGGCTGGGGGCGCGACAGATACGCAGTATTTT. Its protein product is CASSLTGAGGATDTQYF. Looking up the rest from reference TRBV7-3 and TRBJ2-3 gives the full variable domain: GAGVSQTPSNKVTEKGKYVELRCDPISGHTALYWYRQSLGQGPEFLIYFQGTGAADDSGLPNDRFFAVRPEGSVSTLKIQRTERGDSAVYLCASSLTGAGGATDTQYFGPGTRLTVL.

This clone occurred once. The chain joins TRBV14 to TRBJ2-2; 9 bases agree with TRBD1. This CDR3 has 14 amino acids. Per the germline V gene, CDR1 is SGHDN and CDR2 is FVKESK. V trimming: 3 bases; J trimming: 6 bases; junction bases outside the gene matches: 2. The CDR3 loop is CASSHGQGSGELFF. The DNA for the CDR3 is TGTGCCAGCAGCCACGGACAGGGGTCCGGGGAGCTGTTTTTT.

The chain links TRBV11-2 to TRBJ1-6; the D is unclear. Trimming removed 7 bases at V and 11 bases at J, with 18 bases between. CDR1 is SGHAT and CDR2 is FQNNGV in the germline V gene. The CDR3 is made up of 14 amino acids. CDR3 residues: CASTIAPVGTPLHF. Here the CDR3 DNA reads TGTGCCAGCACCATAGCCCCAGTTGGCACACCCCTCCACTTT.